A single sample is the source of the 13 T cell receptor beta chains below, sequenced in a study of cytomegalovirus exposure and HLA in healthy donors. Primers: 60 Vbeta forward and 13 Jbeta reverse. The method was immunoSEQ multiplex PCR; TCRdb's version includes in-frame clones alone and lacks a portion of them. The sample holds more than 150,000 clones; roughly three quarters are singletons and the top ten take 7%. Sequences were obtained from PBMCs. The receptors come from a woman in her thirties or forties in good health and CMV-seropositive.

This clone is a singleton in its sample. The rearrangement uses TRBV19 and TRBJ1-1, with D tentatively TRBD1 (5 bases). The CDR3 loop spans 14 amino acids. CDR1 and CDR2 (germline): LNHDA, SQIVND (reference sequence). The germline V and J ends were trimmed by 3 bases and 4 bases, with 12 bases remaining between them. CDR3 sequence: CASSMGGWATEAFF. DNA for the CDR3: TGTGCCAGTAGTATGGGGGGATGGGCCACTGAAGCTTTCTTT.

This chain joins TRBV28 and TRBJ1-1, with 7 positions matching TRBD1. Per germline, CDR1 MDHEN and CDR2 SYDVKM. After removal of 5 bases from V and 3 bases from J, the junction contained 15 bases not matched to a gene. The CDR3 contains 17 residues. The CDR3 sequence is CASSTRTGSWAYTEAFF. As DNA, the CDR3 is TGTGCCAGCAGTACCAGGACAGGATCTTGGGCTTACACTGAAGCTTTCTTT.

This sequence joins TRBV25-1 and TRBJ2-2, with D possibly TRBD1 on 6 matching bases. Germline V lookup: CDR1 MGHDK, CDR2 SYGVNS. The CDR3 runs 15 residues. Trimming took off 4 bases at V and 2 bases at J, with 11 bases between the two ends. The CDR3, as DNA: TGTGCCAGCAGTGCTGGACAGATAAACACCGGGGAGCTGTTTTTT. Translated: CASSAGQINTGELFF.

The gene calls are TRBV6-1 and TRBJ1-1; D gene unclear. This CDR3 has 15 residues. Trimming removed 3 bases at V and 0 bases at J, with 11 bases between. CDR1 is MNHNS and CDR2 is SASEGT in the germline V gene. CDR3 coding DNA: TGTGCCAGCAGTGACTCCCTCGAGGTGAACACTGAAGCTTTCTTT. Its translation: CASSDSLEVNTEAFF.

V gene TRBV28 combines with J gene TRBJ1-2; 7 bases are a match to TRBD1. The CDR3 runs to 13 residues. The germline CDR1 and CDR2 sequences are MDHEN and SYDVKM. Trimming took 7 bases from V and 3 from J; bases not matched to a gene: 5. The CDR3 protein is CASKEGAHYGYTF. The CDR3 nucleotides are TGTGCCAGCAAGGAGGGGGCTCACTATGGCTACACCTTC.

The chain links TRBV25-1 to TRBJ2-3; TRBD2 matches 10 bases. Germline V gives CDR1 MGHDK, CDR2 SYGVNS. With 3 bases clipped from V and 3 bases from J, the junction kept 6 bases outside the gene matches. The CDR3 sequence is 16 residues long. The CDR3: CASSEFRLAGTDTQYF. The CDR3 region has the DNA TGTGCCAGCAGTGAGTTCCGACTAGCGGGTACAGATACGCAGTATTTT.

The CDR3 here is CAWSPGRTFAGELFF. In DNA form, the CDR3 reads TGTGCCTGGAGTCCAGGACGGACATTTGCCGGGGAGCTGTTTTTT. The V and J genes are TRBV30 and TRBJ2-2; TRBD1 might be the D (5 bases). CDR1 GTSNPN and CDR2 SVGIG come from the germline V gene (reference sequence). The CDR3 runs 15 residues. Trimming removed 2 bases at V and 6 bases at J, with 16 bases between.

This clone has only one observation. This chain uses TRBV5-1 with TRBJ2-7; D remains ambiguous. This CDR3 is built from 15 residues. V lost 4 bases, J lost 3 bases, and 17 bases lay in between. Germline CDR1 and CDR2: SGHRS and YFSETQ. CDR3 nucleotides: TGCGCCAGCAGCCCCGCGCTAAATATCGTCTACGAGCAGTACTTC. Residues: CASSPALNIVYEQYF.

The chain is built from TRBV7-8 and TRBJ1-2, with D hard to call. Germline V gene sequence: CDR1 SGHVS, CDR2 FQNEAQ. The V and J ends lost 0 bases and 4 bases respectively, with 6 bases between them. This CDR3 has 13 residues. The CDR3 loop reads CASSLALFYGYTF. The CDR3 DNA sequence: TGTGCCAGCAGCTTAGCTCTGTTCTATGGCTACACCTTC.

The chain carries TRBV19 and TRBJ1-2; D not certain. Trimming pared 5 bases from V and 5 bases from J, leaving 6 bases between. Germline CDR1 LNHDA, CDR2 SQIVND (reference sequence). This CDR3 is built from 11 residues. The CDR3: CASSPLYGYTF. The CDR3 nucleotides read TGTGCCAGTAGTCCTCTGTATGGCTACACCTTC.

The rearrangement links TRBV5-8 to TRBJ1-5; 8 positions match TRBD1. This CDR3 contains 16 residues. Germline V gene data show CDR1 as SGHTS and CDR2 as YDEGEE. V dropped 0 bases and J dropped 4; count of bases not matched to a gene: 6. CDR3 sequence (DNA): TGTGCCAGCAGCTTGGAAGGACAGGGAAGAAATCAGCCCCAGCATTTT. Its translation is CASSLEGQGRNQPQHF.

The chain has TRBV7-9 and TRBJ1-2, with D perhaps matching TRBD1 (6 bases). The V end was cut by 7 bases, the J end by 4 bases, with 25 bases between. The V gene's germline CDR1 is SEHNR and CDR2 FQNEAQ (reference sequence). The CDR3 has 17 residues. The CDR3: CASTTILQTGNPYGYTF. The CDR3 region has the DNA TGTGCCAGCACGACGATACTTCAAACAGGGAATCCCTATGGCTACACCTTC.

A few counts support this clone. The J gene is TRBJ2-2, the V gene TRBV6-6, with 8 bases aligning to TRBD2. CDR1 MNHNY and CDR2 SVGAGI come from the germline V gene (reference sequence). The ends lost 5 bases at V and 3 bases at J; junction bases unmatched: 5. This CDR3 is built from 15 residues. CDR3 sequence: CASSGTSGDTGELFF. The DNA for the CDR3 is TGTGCCAGCAGTGGGACTAGTGGTGACACCGGGGAGCTGTTTTTT.